This TCR beta chain was sequenced during a study of OX40 agonist ivuxolimab in advanced cancers. About the study: Therapy given before enrollment (anti-PD-1, anti-PD-L1 or anti-CTLA-4) was allowed, and over 35% had some. Two patients with cutaneous melanoma and one with hepatocellular carcinoma, three in total, showed partial responses. Findings and limits, study-wide: In CD8+ T cells, expanded clones were on average more numerous than in CD4+.

Using immunoSEQ multiplex PCR, the repertoire was profiled, and TCRdb retains in-frame clones only, with some absent. There are some 60,000 clones in the sample; about 89% occur only once, and around 20% lies in the top ten. Of note for this clone: Its antigen is currently unknown.

Per the germline V gene, CDR1 is SEHNR and CDR2 is FQNEAQ (reference sequence). CDR3 length: 12 amino acids. With 10 bases removed from V and 1 base from J, the gap between germline ends came to 8 bases. Sampling of blood occurred at baseline, cycle 4 day 1, and cycle 7 day 1. This receptor was identified in an adult with an advanced solid tumor such as melanoma, head and neck, liver or kidney cancer. The V gene is TRBV7-9, the J gene TRBJ2-1; D unresolved. Sequences were derived from CD4+ or CD8+ T cells sorted from blood, sampled in a trial of the OX40 agonist ivuxolimab. CDR3 sequence (DNA): TGTGCCACAACCTCGTCCTACAATGAGCAGTTCTTC. Translation: CATTSSYNEQFF.